This T cell receptor (beta chain) was found in a study of T cells in localized non-small cell lung cancer. Study-wide findings and caveats: Elevated circulating T cell density in blood was associated with longer overall survival. Only one tumor region went through sequencing, so heterogeneity may still be there. Adjacent lung had a median about 55 of the 100 largest tumor clones.

For this clone: As yet, its antigen is unknown.

Sequenced by immunoSEQ multiplex PCR; TCRdb stores in-frame clones only, minus some. This table has roughly 38,000 clones, roughly 86% appearing once. V was pared by 6 bases and J by 7 bases, with 10 bases of the junction left unmatched. CDR1 and CDR2 from the germline V gene are SGHTA and FQGNSA. CDR3 length: 15 amino acids. This clonotype originated in a female donor over 55 with stage I squamous cell lung carcinoma. The V call is TRBV7-2, the J call TRBJ2-3; 10 bases match TRBD2. The sample here was peripheral blood, taken before any cancer treatment. The CDR3 loop is CASSDLSGRLNTQYF. For the CDR3, the DNA is TGTGCCAGCAGTGATCTTAGCGGGAGGTTGAATACGCAGTATTTT. Full variable domain (remainder filled in from reference TRBV7-2 and TRBJ2-3): GAGVSQSPSNKVTEKGKDVELRCDPISGHTALYWYRQSLGQGLEFLIYFQGNSAPDKSGLPSDRFSAERTGGSVSTLTIQRTQQEDSAVYLCASSDLSGRLNTQYFGPGTRLTVL.